These 32 T cell receptor beta chains were sequenced from one sample in a study of CD8 T cells in ankylosing spondylitis. TCRdb reprocessed the 5' RACE reads with MiXCR, giving one entry per CDR3 protein. The sample holds some 70,000 distinct CDR3 sequences; roughly 5.2% are singletons and the top ten take about 2.2%. The sequenced sample was blood, either unsorted or a sorted T cell fraction (not recorded which). The receptors were sampled from a male donor with ankylosing spondylitis or in good health (not recorded which).

This clonotype has at least ten counts. This rearrangement joins TRBV5-1 to TRBJ1-5; no firm D call. The germline V and J ends were trimmed by 0 bases and 1 base, with 5 bases remaining between them. Per germline, CDR1 SGHRS and CDR2 YFSETQ. The CDR3 totals 14 residues. Here the CDR3 DNA reads TGCGCCAGCAGCTTGGGACAAAGCAATCAGCCCCAGCATTTT. Amino acid sequence: CASSLGQSNQPQHF.

This clonotype was seen ten or more times. The DNA of the CDR3 is TGTGCCAGCAGTTACTCCCCGGGACAGGGGGCTGACACCGGGGAGCTGTTTTTT. Amino acid sequence: CASSYSPGQGADTGELFF. This chain uses TRBV6-2 or TRBV6-3 with TRBJ2-2; TRBD1 aligns across 12 bases. The length of the CDR3 is 18 residues. The germline V gene has CDR1 MNHEY and CDR2 SVGEGT. The junction had 5 bases not matched to a gene; V was cut back by 0 bases and J by 3 bases.

In this sample, this clonotype turned up many times. This chain joins TRBV4-3 and TRBJ2-6, with D unresolved. This CDR3 contains 15 residues. Between the trimmed V and J ends, which lost 2 bases and 0 bases, there was a span of 5 bases. Looked up from germline, CDR1 is LGHNA and CDR2 is YSLEER. CDR3 nucleotide sequence: TGCGCCAGCAGCCAATACAGCTCTGGGGCCAACGTCCTGACTTTC. This sequence encodes CASSQYSSGANVLTF.

In the case of this clonotype: This may stem from a read error, because a much larger clone lies one nucleotide away. This chain uses TRBV5-1 with TRBJ1-2; D perhaps matches TRBD1 (6 bases). This CDR3 contains 16 residues. Looked up from germline, CDR1 is SGHRS and CDR2 is YFSETQ. The CDR3 coding sequence is TGCGCCAGCAGCTCTAAAGGGGACATCTCTAACTATGACTACACCTTC. Protein sequence: CASSSKGDISNYDYTF.

In its sample, this clonotype was seen many times. The chain recombines TRBV7-2 with TRBJ2-7; a possible D gene is TRBD1 (6 bases). CDR3 length equals 15 residues. V lost 5 bases and J 5 bases, leaving 19 bases between the germline ends. Germline CDR1 reads SGHTA; CDR2 reads FQGNSA. The CDR3 sequence is CASSTRLGARDEQYF. CDR3 nucleotide sequence: TGTGCCAGCAGCACTCGACTGGGGGCAAGAGACGAGCAGTACTTC.

The rearrangement joins TRBV4-1 to TRBJ1-1; D call uncertain. Trimming stripped 4 bases from V and 3 bases from J, with 15 bases between. Looked up from germline, CDR1 is MGHRA and CDR2 is YSYEKL. The CDR3 has 15 residues. Here the CDR3 DNA reads TGCGCCAGCAGCCTAGATAGTCAGACCTACACTGAAGCTTTCTTT. Translated: CASSLDSQTYTEAFF.

This clonotype was counted many times. The V call is TRBV29-1, the J call TRBJ2-7; TRBD2 is a possible D gene (5 bases). Germline CDR1 reads SQVTM; CDR2 reads ANQGSEA. V was pared by 1 base and J by 4 bases, with 17 bases between. The CDR3 extends over 15 amino acids. The CDR3 DNA reads as TGCAGCGTTGAAGCCGGCCACGGAGCGGAGTACGAGCAGTACTTC. This sequence encodes CSVEAGHGAEYEQYF.

This clonotype was observed many times. The rearrangement uses TRBV5-6 and TRBJ1-2, with a possible D match to TRBD1 (6 bases). Germline V gene lookup returns CDR1 SGHDT and CDR2 YYEEEE. The V gene lost 5 bases and the J gene lost 0 bases, with 17 bases spanning the gap. The CDR3 extends over 16 amino acids. CDR3 loop: CASSSWTVGANYGYTF. The CDR3 DNA sequence: TGTGCCAGCAGTTCCTGGACAGTTGGAGCTAACTATGGCTACACCTTC.

This chain uses TRBV7-9 with TRBJ2-3, with D possibly TRBD2 on 5 matching bases. The germline V gene encodes CDR1 SEHNR and CDR2 FQNEAQ (reference sequence). This CDR3 has 13 residues. The V gene lost 5 bases and the J gene lost 0 bases, with 6 bases spanning the gap. CDR3 residues: CASSDYSTDTQYF. As DNA, the CDR3 is TGTGCCAGCAGCGACTACAGCACAGATACGCAGTATTTT.

This clonotype appeared many times. The CDR3 coding sequence is TGTGCCAGCAGTCGACTAGCGACCGGGGAGCTGTTTTTT. Translating it yields CASSRLATGELFF. V gene TRBV28 combines with J gene TRBJ2-2; 8 bases match TRBD2. V gave up 5 bases and J gave up 5 bases; unmatched junction bases: 1. Germline CDR1 MDHEN, CDR2 SYDVKM. CDR3 size: 13 residues.

This clonotype has a count of ten or more. The genes are TRBV2 and TRBJ2-3; tentative D call: TRBD2 (6 bases). V was cut by 8 bases and J by 4 bases, with 16 bases left in between. Germline V CDR1 and CDR2: SNHLY, FYNNEI. The CDR3 totals 14 residues. The CDR3 spells CASRLGSEADTQYF. In nucleotides, the CDR3 is TGTGCCAGCCGACTAGGAAGTGAGGCAGATACGCAGTATTTT.

At least ten counts were recorded for this clonotype. The CDR3 reads CASSYGTSNSPLHF. CDR3 DNA: TGTGCCAGCAGTTACGGGACAAGCAATTCACCCCTCCACTTT. The chain uses TRBV6-5 and TRBJ1-6, with D perhaps TRBD1 (6 bases). Germline V lookup: CDR1 MNHEY, CDR2 SVGAGI. Trimming cost V 2 bases and J 7 bases, with 9 bases left between them. This CDR3 is built from 14 residues.

In its sample, this clonotype was seen many times. The rearrangement joins TRBV25-1 to TRBJ1-2; perhaps TRBD1 as D (5 bases). The CDR3 sequence is 13 residues long. V was shortened by 5 bases and J by 2 bases, with 9 bases between the two germline ends. In germline, CDR1 is MGHDK, CDR2 SYGVNS. CDR3 protein: CASSFSGNYGYTF. The CDR3 DNA sequence: TGTGCCAGCAGTTTTTCAGGGAACTATGGCTACACCTTC.

This clonotype has at least ten counts. The V gene is TRBV5-6, the J gene TRBJ1-2, with 11 nucleotides matching TRBD1. After removal of 0 bases from V and 7 bases from J, the junction contained 5 bases not matched to a gene. Germline-derived CDR1 and CDR2 are SGHDT and YYEEEE. CDR3 length equals 15 residues. The CDR3, as DNA: TGTGCCAGCAGCTTGGCGGGACAGGGGGTAGCTGGCTACACCTTC. Protein: CASSLAGQGVAGYTF. Full variable domain (missing parts from reference TRBV5-6 and TRBJ1-2): DAGVTQSPTHLIKTRGQQVTLRCSPKSGHDTVSWYQQALGQGPQFIFQYYEEEERQRGNFPDRFSGHQFPNYSSELNVNALLLGDSALYLCASSLAGQGVAGYTFGSGTRLTVV.

This clonotype was picked up many times. This chain connects TRBV7-6 to TRBJ2-5; 7 bases are a match to TRBD1. The CDR3 has 15 amino acids. V trimming: 4 bases; J trimming: 5 bases; junction bases outside the gene matches: 10. Looked up from germline, CDR1 is SGHVS and CDR2 is FNYEAQ. In nucleotides, the CDR3 is TGTGCCAGCAGCTACCTCGGACAGGCCGCGGAGACCCAGTACTTC. Translation gives CASSYLGQAAETQYF.

This clonotype came up many times. The chain combines TRBV28 with TRBJ2-7; tentative D call: TRBD1 (6 bases). With 3 bases removed from V and 0 bases from J, the gap between germline ends came to 12 bases. The germline V gene encodes CDR1 MDHEN and CDR2 SYDVKM. The CDR3 length is 15 residues. DNA of the CDR3: TGTGCCAGCAGTTTTCCAGGGGAGAGCTCCTACGAGCAGTACTTC. Translating gives CASSFPGESSYEQYF.

The table lists this clonotype with many counts. This chain connects TRBV4-2 to TRBJ2-5, with TRBD2 identical over 9 bases. The CDR3 is 17 amino acids. The V segment lost 1 base and the J segment 1 base; nucleotides outside the gene matches: 7. The germline CDR1 and CDR2 sequences are LGHNA and YNFKEQ. CDR3 sequence reads: CASSQASSGGRQETQYF. CDR3 nucleotides: TGTGCCAGCAGCCAAGCCAGCAGCGGGGGGCGCCAAGAGACCCAGTACTTC.

The genes are TRBV5-1 and TRBJ2-3; 8 bases line up with TRBD2. The CDR3 is 16 residues long. V lost 4 bases to trimming and J lost 0 bases; unmatched junction nucleotides: 7. Germline loops: CDR1 SGHRS, CDR2 YFSETQ. The CDR3 spells CASSGVAGRSTDTQYF. CDR3 nucleotides: TGCGCCAGCAGCGGTGTAGCGGGGAGGAGCACAGATACGCAGTATTTT.

This clonotype was seen many times. This rearrangement joins TRBV6-1 to TRBJ2-1, with 7 nucleotides matching TRBD1. This CDR3 region has 16 residues. Trimming cost V 5 bases and J 8 bases; bases outside gene matches: 15. Germline CDR1 is MNHNS and CDR2 is SASEGT. CDR3 in amino acids: CASSPRGSLNAYEQFF. In DNA, the CDR3 is TGTGCCAGCAGTCCCAGGGGGAGCCTGAACGCTTATGAGCAGTTCTTC.

This clonotype was recorded many times. Here the CDR3 DNA reads TGCAGTGCTAGAGTTGAATTCAATGAGCAGTTCTTC. Amino acids: CSARVEFNEQFF. The chain employs TRBV20-1 and TRBJ2-1, with unresolved D. The CDR3 spans 12 residues. CDR1 is DFQATT and CDR2 is SNEGSKA in the germline V gene (reference sequence). Trimming shortened V by 1 base and J by 6 bases, and 7 bases separated the two germline ends.

This clonotype was picked up many times. The rearrangement joins TRBV12-3 or TRBV12-4 to TRBJ2-1; 8 bases are a match to TRBD2. The CDR3 is made up of 13 amino acids. J gave up 1 base and V 10 bases, and 3 bases lay outside the gene matches. This CDR3 is CATSGGSYNEQFF. CDR3 bases: TGTGCCACCTCGGGGGGGTCCTACAATGAGCAGTTCTTC.

This clonotype has ten or more counts. The chain couples TRBV20-1 to TRBJ2-7, with D perhaps TRBD2 (6 bases). The CDR3 contains 13 residues. Trimming removed 1 base at V and 5 bases at J, with 12 bases between. Germline values: CDR1 DFQATT, CDR2 SNEGSKA (reference sequence). The CDR3 DNA is TGCAGTGCTAGAGTACGCGGCGGGGACGAGCAGTACTTC. Translating it yields CSARVRGGDEQYF.

This clonotype was counted at least ten times. The chain couples TRBV27 to TRBJ2-3; weak D call: TRBD2 (7 bases). Trimming cost V 3 bases and J 4 bases, with 14 bases left between them. The length of the CDR3 is 15 residues. CDR1 and CDR2 (germline): MNHEY, SMNVEV (reference sequence). CDR3 in amino acids: CASSFLRGPPDTQYF. Written as DNA, the CDR3 is TGTGCCAGCAGTTTCCTGCGGGGGCCGCCAGATACGCAGTATTTT.

This clonotype was counted ten times or more. The chain has TRBV2 and TRBJ2-5; D is unclear. Per germline, CDR1 SNHLY and CDR2 FYNNEI. The CDR3 is made up of 13 amino acids. V lost 8 bases and J 5 bases, leaving 15 bases between the germline ends. The CDR3 loop is CASLTVLRETQYF. The CDR3 DNA follows: TGTGCCAGCCTCACTGTGCTGAGGGAGACCCAGTACTTC.

This clonotype was observed many times. The chain couples TRBV7-3 to TRBJ1-1, with D possibly matching TRBD1 (6 bases). Between the trimmed V and J ends, which lost 6 bases and 1 base, there was a span of 15 bases. The CDR3 is 15 amino acids. Germline values: CDR1 SGHTA, CDR2 FQGTGA. This CDR3 is CASRITGQTNTEAFF. CDR3 DNA sequence: TGTGCCAGCAGGATTACGGGACAAACGAACACTGAAGCTTTCTTT.

The sample holds many counts of this clonotype. The chain is built from TRBV28 and TRBJ2-5; TRBD1 agrees at 7 bases. Germline V gene sequence: CDR1 MDHEN, CDR2 SYDVKM. V was pared by 3 bases and J by 2 bases, with 6 bases of the junction left unmatched. CDR3 size: 15 residues. DNA for the CDR3: TGTGCCAGCAGTTTTGTGCAGGGGGTACAAGAGACCCAGTACTTC. Residues: CASSFVQGVQETQYF. The full variable domain, its missing parts supplied by reference TRBV28 and TRBJ2-5, is DVKVTQSSRYLVKRTGEKVFLECVQDMDHENMFWYRQDPGLGLRLIYFSYDVKMKEKGDIPEGYSVSREKKERFSLILESASTNQTSMYLCASSFVQGVQETQYFGPGTRLLVL.

This chain connects TRBV4-2 to TRBJ2-1; 10 positions agree with TRBD2. The J segment lost 7 bases and the V segment lost 3 bases, leaving 9 bases of the junction unmatched. CDR1 is LGHNA and CDR2 is YNFKEQ in the germline V gene. This CDR3 comprises 16 residues. The CDR3 protein is CASSQEGTSVRNEQFF. CDR3 nucleotide sequence: TGTGCCAGCAGCCAGGAGGGGACTAGCGTGAGAAATGAGCAGTTCTTC.

This clonotype was seen repeatedly, ten times or more. The chain has TRBV20-1 and TRBJ1-5; the match to TRBD1 covers 12 bases. The CDR3 runs to 15 residues. The V segment lost 3 bases and the J segment 7 bases; nucleotides outside the gene matches: 7. CDR1 and CDR2 from the germline V gene are DFQATT and SNEGSKA (reference sequence). The CDR3 region has the DNA TGCAGTGCTAGTAACCCCGGGACAGGGGGCCAGCCCCAGCATTTT. Amino acid sequence: CSASNPGTGGQPQHF.

The table lists this clonotype with many counts. The chain couples TRBV4-3 to TRBJ2-1, with 10 bases lining up with TRBD1. Per germline, CDR1 LGHNA and CDR2 YSLEER. V lost 0 bases and J lost 9; bases outside the gene matches: 2. The CDR3 covers 14 residues. CDR3 DNA sequence: TGCGCCAGCAGCCAAGAGGGACAGGGGAGTGAGCAGTTCTTC. It translates to CASSQEGQGSEQFF.

In this sample, this clonotype turned up many times. The rearrangement uses TRBV3-1 and TRBJ1-6; D is ambiguous. Germline V gene sequence: CDR1 LGHDT, CDR2 YNNKEL (reference sequence). The CDR3 has 15 residues. V lost 2 bases to trimming and J lost 5 bases, with 10 bases between them. This CDR3 is CASSQNSGNNSPLHF. CDR3 in DNA: TGTGCCAGCAGCCAAAATTCGGGGAATAATTCACCCCTCCACTTT.

A remark on this clonotype: At one end the junction does not follow the germline gene, possibly because of a read error. This rearrangement joins TRBV4-1 to TRBJ1-4, with D unclear. CDR1 and CDR2 (germline): MGHRA, YSYEKL. The CDR3 has 14 amino acids. This CDR3 reads CASSQVGLSEELLF. CDR3 DNA: TGCGCCAGCAGCCAAGTAGGGTTGAGTGAAGAACTGCTTTTT.

This clonotype was counted at least ten times. This rearrangement joins TRBV4-2 to TRBJ2-5; the match to TRBD2 covers 8 bases. The CDR3 consists of 15 residues. J lost 2 bases, V lost 1 base, and 3 bases had no gene match. In germline, CDR1 is LGHNA, CDR2 YNFKEQ. CDR3 sequence reads: CASSQGASGQETQYF. The DNA for the CDR3 is TGTGCCAGCAGCCAAGGGGCTAGCGGGCAAGAGACCCAGTACTTC.